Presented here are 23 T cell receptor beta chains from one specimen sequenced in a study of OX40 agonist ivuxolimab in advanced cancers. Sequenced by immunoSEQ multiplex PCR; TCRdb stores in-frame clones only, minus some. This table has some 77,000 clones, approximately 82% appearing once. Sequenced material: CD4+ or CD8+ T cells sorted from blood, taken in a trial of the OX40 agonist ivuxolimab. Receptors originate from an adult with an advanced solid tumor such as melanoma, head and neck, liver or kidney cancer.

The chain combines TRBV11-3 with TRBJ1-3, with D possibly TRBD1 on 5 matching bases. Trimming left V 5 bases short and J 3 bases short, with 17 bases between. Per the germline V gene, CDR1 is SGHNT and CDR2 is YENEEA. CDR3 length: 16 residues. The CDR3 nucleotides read TGTGCCAGCAGCCCATTGGGCCAGGGAGGTGGAAACACCATATATTTT. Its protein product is CASSPLGQGGGNTIYF. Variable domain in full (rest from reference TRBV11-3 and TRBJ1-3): EAGVVQSPRYKIIEKKQPVAFWCNPISGHNTLYWYLQNLGQGPELLIRYENEEAVDDSQLPKDRFSAERLKGVDSTLKIQPAELGDSAVYLCASSPLGQGGGNTIYFGEGSWLTVV.

CDR3 DNA sequence: TGTGCCAGTACCCCCGTTCGAGGCACTGAAGCTTTCTTT. Residues: CASTPVRGTEAFF. V is TRBV19 and J is TRBJ1-1; D gene ambiguous. From germline, CDR1 is LNHDA and CDR2 SQIVND (reference sequence). This CDR3 region has 13 residues. Trimming left V 7 bases short and J 4 bases short, with 13 bases between. The complete variable domain, with remaining parts taken from reference TRBV19 and TRBJ1-1, reads DGGITQSPKYLFRKEGQNVTLSCEQNLNHDAMYWYRQDPGQGLRLIYYSQIVNDFQKGDIAEGYSVSREKKESFPLTVTSAQKNPTAFYLCASTPVRGTEAFFGQGTRLTVV.

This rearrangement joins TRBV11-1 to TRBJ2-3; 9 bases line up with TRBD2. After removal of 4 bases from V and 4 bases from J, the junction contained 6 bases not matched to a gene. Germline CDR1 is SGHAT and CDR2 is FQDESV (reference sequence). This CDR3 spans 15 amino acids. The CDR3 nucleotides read TGTGCCAGCAGCTCCCAGCGGGGGGTACCAGATACGCAGTATTTT. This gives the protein CASSSQRGVPDTQYF. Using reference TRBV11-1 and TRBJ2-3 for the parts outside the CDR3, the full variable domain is EAEVAQSPRYKITEKSQAVAFWCDPISGHATLYWYRQILGQGPELLVQFQDESVVDDSQLPKDRFSAERLKGVDSTLKIQPAELGDSAMYLCASSSQRGVPDTQYFGPGTRLTVL.

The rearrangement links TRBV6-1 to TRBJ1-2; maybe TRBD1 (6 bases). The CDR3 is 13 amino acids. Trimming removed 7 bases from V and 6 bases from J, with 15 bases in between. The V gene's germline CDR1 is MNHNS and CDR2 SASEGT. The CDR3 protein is CASTHDRLHGYTF. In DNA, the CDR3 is TGTGCCAGCACCCACGACAGGCTTCATGGCTACACCTTC.

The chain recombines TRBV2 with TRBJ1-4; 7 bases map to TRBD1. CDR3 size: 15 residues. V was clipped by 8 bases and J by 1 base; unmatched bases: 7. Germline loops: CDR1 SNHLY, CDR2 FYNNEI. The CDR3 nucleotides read TGTGCCAGCGCGACAGGGAGAGAAACTAATGAAAAACTGTTTTTT. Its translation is CASATGRETNEKLFF.

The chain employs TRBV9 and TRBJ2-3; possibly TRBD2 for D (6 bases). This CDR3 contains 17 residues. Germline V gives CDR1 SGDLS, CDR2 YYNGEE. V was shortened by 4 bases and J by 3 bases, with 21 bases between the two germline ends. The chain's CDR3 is CASSPLPAGGGTDTQYF. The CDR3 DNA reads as TGTGCCAGCAGCCCTCTCCCTGCAGGTGGGGGGACAGATACGCAGTATTTT.

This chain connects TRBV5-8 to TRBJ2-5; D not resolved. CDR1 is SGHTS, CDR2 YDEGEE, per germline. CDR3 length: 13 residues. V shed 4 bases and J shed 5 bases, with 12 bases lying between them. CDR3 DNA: TGTGCCAGCAGCCTGGATCGTGGGGAGACCCAGTACTTC. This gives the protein CASSLDRGETQYF. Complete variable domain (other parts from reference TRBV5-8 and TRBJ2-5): EAGVTQSPTHLIKTRGQQATLRCSPISGHTSVYWYQQALGLGLQFLLWYDEGEERNRGNFPPRFSGRQFPNYSSELNVNALELEDSALYLCASSLDRGETQYFGPGTRLLVL.

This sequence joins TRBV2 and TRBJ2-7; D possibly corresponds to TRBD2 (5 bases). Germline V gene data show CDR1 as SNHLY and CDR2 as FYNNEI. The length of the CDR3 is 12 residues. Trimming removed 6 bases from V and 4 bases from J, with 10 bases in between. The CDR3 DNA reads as TGTGCCAGCAGGGCCTGGGAGTACGAGCAGTACTTC. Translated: CASRAWEYEQYF.

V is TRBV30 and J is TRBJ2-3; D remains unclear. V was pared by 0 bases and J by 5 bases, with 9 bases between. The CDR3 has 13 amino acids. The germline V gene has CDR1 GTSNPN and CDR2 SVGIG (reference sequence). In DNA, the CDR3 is TGTGCCTGGAGTGTACTCACCTTAGATACGCAGTATTTT. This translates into CAWSVLTLDTQYF.

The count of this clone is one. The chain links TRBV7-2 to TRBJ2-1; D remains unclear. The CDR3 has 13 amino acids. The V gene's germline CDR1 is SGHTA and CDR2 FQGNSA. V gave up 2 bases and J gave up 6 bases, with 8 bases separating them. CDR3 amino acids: CASSLSRGNEQFF. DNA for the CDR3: TGTGCCAGCAGCTTATCCAGAGGCAATGAGCAGTTCTTC.

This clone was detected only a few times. Written as DNA, the CDR3 is TGCGCCAGCAGCGCGACAGACTATGGCTACACCTTC. Its protein is CASSATDYGYTF. The V and J genes are TRBV5-1 and TRBJ1-2; D is perhaps TRBD1 (5 bases). V lost 4 bases and J lost 3, with 7 bases in between. The germline gives CDR1 SGHRS, CDR2 YFSETQ. The CDR3 is 12 amino acids.

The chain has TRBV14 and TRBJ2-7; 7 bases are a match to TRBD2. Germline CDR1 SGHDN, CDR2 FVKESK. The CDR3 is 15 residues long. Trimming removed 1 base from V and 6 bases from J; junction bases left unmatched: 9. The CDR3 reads CASSQGYGTKTEQYF. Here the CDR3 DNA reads TGTGCCAGCAGCCAAGGTTACGGGACTAAGACCGAGCAGTACTTC.

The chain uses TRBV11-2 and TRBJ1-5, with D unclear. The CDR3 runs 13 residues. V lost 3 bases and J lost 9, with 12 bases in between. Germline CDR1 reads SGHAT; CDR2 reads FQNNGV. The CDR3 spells CASSFGGSGPQHF. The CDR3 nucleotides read TGTGCCAGCAGCTTTGGAGGAAGCGGGCCCCAGCATTTT.

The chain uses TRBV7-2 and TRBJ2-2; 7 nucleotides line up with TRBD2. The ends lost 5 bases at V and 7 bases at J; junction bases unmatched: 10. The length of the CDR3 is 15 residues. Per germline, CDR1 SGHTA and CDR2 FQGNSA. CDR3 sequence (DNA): TGTGCCAGCAGCCCCTCGACGGGGGGATTCGGGGAGCTGTTTTTT. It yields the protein CASSPSTGGFGELFF.

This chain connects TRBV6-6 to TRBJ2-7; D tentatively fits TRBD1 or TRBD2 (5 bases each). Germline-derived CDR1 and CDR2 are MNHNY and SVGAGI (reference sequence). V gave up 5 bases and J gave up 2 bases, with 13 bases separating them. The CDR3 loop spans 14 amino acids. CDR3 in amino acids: CASSQPGAPYEQYF. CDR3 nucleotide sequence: TGTGCCAGCAGTCAACCCGGGGCCCCCTACGAGCAGTACTTC.

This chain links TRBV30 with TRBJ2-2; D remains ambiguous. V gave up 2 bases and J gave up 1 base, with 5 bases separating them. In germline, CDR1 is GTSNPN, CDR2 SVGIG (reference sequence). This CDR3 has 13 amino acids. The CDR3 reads CAWSILNTGELFF. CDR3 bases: TGTGCCTGGAGTATCCTGAACACCGGGGAGCTGTTTTTT.

The CDR3: CASSPGGQGAGEQYF. DNA for the CDR3: TGTGCCAGCAGCCCAGGTGGACAGGGGGCAGGCGAGCAGTACTTC. The gene calls are TRBV11-3 and TRBJ2-7; 11 nucleotides match TRBD1. The CDR3 runs 15 residues. Germline V CDR1 and CDR2: SGHNT, YENEEA. J gave up 6 bases and V 5 bases, and 9 bases lay outside the gene matches.

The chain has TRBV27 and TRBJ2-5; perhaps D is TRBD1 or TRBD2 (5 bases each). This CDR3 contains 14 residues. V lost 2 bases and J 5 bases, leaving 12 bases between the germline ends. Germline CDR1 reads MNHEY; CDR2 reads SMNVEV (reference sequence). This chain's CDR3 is CASSLGGGWETQYF. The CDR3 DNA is TGTGCCAGCAGTTTAGGGGGTGGATGGGAGACCCAGTACTTC.

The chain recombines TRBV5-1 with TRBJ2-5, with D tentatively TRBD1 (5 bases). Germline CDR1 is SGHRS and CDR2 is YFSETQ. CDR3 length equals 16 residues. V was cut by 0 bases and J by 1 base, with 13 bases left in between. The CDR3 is CASSLGGRSPQETQYF. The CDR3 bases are TGCGCCAGCAGCTTGGGGGGCCGGTCCCCCCAAGAGACCCAGTACTTC.

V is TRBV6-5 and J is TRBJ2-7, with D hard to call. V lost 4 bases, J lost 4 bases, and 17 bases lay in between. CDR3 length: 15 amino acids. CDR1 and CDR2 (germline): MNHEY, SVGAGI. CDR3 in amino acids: CASSSRARNRYEQYF. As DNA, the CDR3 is TGTGCCAGCAGTTCTCGGGCCAGGAACCGGTACGAGCAGTACTTC.

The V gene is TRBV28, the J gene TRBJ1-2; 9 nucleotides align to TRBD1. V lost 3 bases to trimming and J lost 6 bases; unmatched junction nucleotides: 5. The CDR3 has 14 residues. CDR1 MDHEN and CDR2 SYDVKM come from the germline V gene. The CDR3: CASSFPGTGNGYTF. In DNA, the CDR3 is TGTGCCAGCAGTTTCCCTGGGACAGGGAATGGCTACACCTTC.

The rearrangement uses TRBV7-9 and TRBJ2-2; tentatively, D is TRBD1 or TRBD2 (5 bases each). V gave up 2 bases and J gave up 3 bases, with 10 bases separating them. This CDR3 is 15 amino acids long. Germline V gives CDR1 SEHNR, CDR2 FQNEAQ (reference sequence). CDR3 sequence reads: CASSLMQGDTGELFF. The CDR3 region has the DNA TGTGCCAGCAGCTTAATGCAGGGAGACACCGGGGAGCTGTTTTTT.

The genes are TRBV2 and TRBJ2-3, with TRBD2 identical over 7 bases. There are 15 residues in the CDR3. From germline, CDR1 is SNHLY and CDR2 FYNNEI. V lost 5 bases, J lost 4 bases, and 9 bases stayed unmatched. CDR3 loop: CASSTGLSSSDTQYF. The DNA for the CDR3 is TGTGCCAGCAGTACGGGACTATCCTCTTCAGATACGCAGTATTTT.